These 31 T cell receptor beta chains originate from one sample sequenced in a study of beta chain features in type 1 diabetes. Study-wide findings and caveats: Moderate yet significant TCRB CDR3 shortening was seen in Type 1 diabetes patients in all four CD4+ subsets.

The antigens for these receptors are not known. Isolated RNA was reverse transcribed in full, so expressed TCRB transcripts were sequenced. Repertoires were generated with immunoSEQ multiplex PCR, while TCRdb's copy carries only in-frame clones and drops some. The sample carries over 150,000 clones, 10% recorded once. The sample comprised central memory CD4+ T cells from blood. The receptors originated from a man aged 25-40 years with type 1 diabetes.

The rearrangement joins TRBV4-2 to TRBJ2-1; weak D call: TRBD2 (6 bases). V lost 3 bases and J lost 8, with 11 bases in between. The CDR3 loop spans 13 amino acids. The germline CDR1 and CDR2 sequences are LGHNA and YNFKEQ. CDR3 region: CASSHSPSDEQFF. CDR3 coding DNA: TGTGCCAGCAGCCATAGCCCTAGCGATGAGCAGTTCTTC.

This rearrangement joins TRBV30 to TRBJ1-5, with D possibly being TRBD1 (5 bases). Germline V lookup: CDR1 GTSNPN, CDR2 SVGIG (reference sequence). This CDR3 is 13 amino acids long. The CDR3 protein is CATGGTPNQPQHF. As DNA, the CDR3 is TGTGCAACCGGCGGGACTCCGAATCAGCCCCAGCATTTT.

The chain joins TRBV7-9 to TRBJ2-1; TRBD1 agrees at 10 bases. There are 17 residues in the CDR3. Germline V gene sequence: CDR1 SEHNR, CDR2 FQNEAQ (reference sequence). V was clipped by 5 bases and J by 5 bases; unmatched bases: 12. Here the CDR3 reads CASSQLYRDRGNNEQFF. The CDR3 coding sequence is TGTGCCAGCAGCCAACTCTATAGGGACAGGGGAAACAATGAGCAGTTCTTC.

This clone appeared a few times. V is TRBV28 and J is TRBJ2-5; unclear D gene. In germline, CDR1 is MDHEN, CDR2 SYDVKM. V was shortened by 10 bases and J by 5 bases, with 8 bases between the two germline ends. The CDR3 is 10 residues long. The DNA for the CDR3 is TGTGCCACCAAGCGCGAGACCCAGTACTTC. As protein: CATKRETQYF. Combining the CDR3 with reference TRBV28 and TRBJ2-5 gives the whole variable domain DVKVTQSSRYLVKRTGEKVFLECVQDMDHENMFWYRQDPGLGLRLIYFSYDVKMKEKGDIPEGYSVSREKKERFSLILESASTNQTSMYLCATKRETQYFGPGTRLLVL.

This clone was seen a handful of times. This chain uses TRBV28 with TRBJ2-7; D is unclear. The CDR3 is made up of 14 amino acids. Trimming shortened V by 3 bases and J by 4 bases, and 13 bases separated the two germline ends. Per the germline V gene, CDR1 is MDHEN and CDR2 is SYDVKM. CDR3 in DNA: TGTGCCAGCAGTTTTCAAGGTTACGGGTACGAGCAGTACTTC. Translated: CASSFQGYGYEQYF.

The chain joins TRBV15 to TRBJ2-1; 13 positions match TRBD2. The CDR3 extends over 13 amino acids. J lost 7 bases, V lost 6 bases, and 0 bases had no gene match. Germline loops: CDR1 LNHNV, CDR2 YYDKDF (reference sequence). The DNA for the CDR3 is TGTGCCACCAGACTAGCGGGGGGGAATGAGCAGTTCTTC. Amino acid sequence: CATRLAGGNEQFF.

The chain combines TRBV5-1 with TRBJ2-1; 10 bases map to TRBD2. CDR3 length: 16 amino acids. Germline V gives CDR1 SGHRS, CDR2 YFSETQ. Trimming at V came to 3 bases and at J to 9 bases, leaving 12 bases not matched to a gene. The CDR3 coding sequence is TGCGCCAGCAGCTCACCCCTAGCGGGAGTACCCAGTGAGCAGTTCTTC. Its protein is CASSSPLAGVPSEQFF.

The sample holds a few counts of this clone. The rearrangement joins TRBV18 to TRBJ1-5, with D maybe TRBD1 (5 bases). There are 15 residues in the CDR3. Germline V lookup: CDR1 KGHSH, CDR2 LQKENI. The germline V and J ends were trimmed by 1 base and 5 bases, with 12 bases remaining between them. The DNA of the CDR3 is TGTGCCAGCTCACCACGGCGGGACGGGGATCAGCCCCAGCATTTT. Amino acids: CASSPRRDGDQPQHF.

The rearrangement links TRBV28 to TRBJ2-7; no firm D call. Germline values: CDR1 MDHEN, CDR2 SYDVKM. V shed 6 bases and J shed 3 bases, with 15 bases lying between them. This CDR3 spans 14 amino acids. The CDR3 protein is CASRASWADYEQYF. The CDR3 DNA reads as TGTGCCAGCAGGGCTTCATGGGCCGACTACGAGCAGTACTTC.

This clone has just a few counts. V usage is TRBV30 and J usage is TRBJ2-2; 9 bases fit TRBD2. This CDR3 comprises 15 residues. V was pared by 2 bases and J by 7 bases, with 8 bases of the junction left unmatched. The germline CDR1 and CDR2 sequences are GTSNPN and SVGIG (reference sequence). The CDR3 DNA is TGTGCCTGGAGTCCCGGGACTAGCTTAAACGGGGAGCTGTTTTTT. This encodes CAWSPGTSLNGELFF.

The chain is built from TRBV9 and TRBJ1-1; no clear D. In germline, CDR1 is SGDLS, CDR2 YYNGEE. V lost 0 bases and J 0 bases, leaving 3 bases between the germline ends. This CDR3 is 13 amino acids long. The CDR3 nucleotides are TGTGCCAGCAGCGTAGCAGTGAACACTGAAGCTTTCTTT. Amino acid sequence: CASSVAVNTEAFF.

This chain uses TRBV4-2 with TRBJ2-7; D not certain. Trimming took off 1 base at V and 2 bases at J, with 12 bases between the two ends. The CDR3 spans 15 residues. Germline values: CDR1 LGHNA, CDR2 YNFKEQ. This CDR3 is CASSQAVYSAYEQYF. DNA for the CDR3: TGTGCCAGCAGCCAAGCGGTGTACTCCGCCTACGAGCAGTACTTC.

The rearrangement joins TRBV7-8 to TRBJ1-2, with 7 bases aligning to TRBD1. The CDR3 is made up of 15 amino acids. Trimming cost V 4 bases and J 0 bases; bases outside gene matches: 5. CDR1 is SGHVS and CDR2 is FQNEAQ in the germline V gene. The CDR3 sequence is CASSSTGPSNYGYTF. Here the CDR3 DNA reads TGTGCCAGCAGCTCGACAGGGCCATCTAACTATGGCTACACCTTC.

The chain joins TRBV28 to TRBJ2-7; 8 positions match TRBD2. The CDR3 contains 14 residues. Trimming removed 6 bases from V and 6 bases from J; junction bases left unmatched: 10. Germline V lookup: CDR1 MDHEN, CDR2 SYDVKM. The CDR3 region has the DNA TGTGCCAGCAGCCCAAGCGGGAGTAGTCCCGAGCAGTACTTC. It codes for CASSPSGSSPEQYF.

In this sample, this clone turned up a few times. This chain uses TRBV28 with TRBJ2-1, with TRBD2 as a possible D gene (5 bases). Trimming cost V 4 bases and J 9 bases, with 10 bases left between them. Looked up from germline, CDR1 is MDHEN and CDR2 is SYDVKM. The CDR3 is made up of 12 amino acids. CDR3 coding DNA: TGTGCCAGCAGTTATAGCGTTGGTGAGCAGTTCTTC. This encodes CASSYSVGEQFF.

The V gene is TRBV15, the J gene TRBJ1-2; D possibly corresponds to TRBD1 (5 bases). This CDR3 contains 14 residues. V was clipped by 5 bases and J by 3 bases, with 13 bases between them. CDR1 is LNHNV, CDR2 YYDKDF, per germline (reference sequence). The CDR3, as DNA: TGTGCCACCAGCGGGGCCTTGCTGGACTATGGCTACACCTTC. As protein: CATSGALLDYGYTF.

The chain has TRBV30 and TRBJ2-7, with TRBD2 as a possible D gene (5 bases). The CDR3 spans 14 residues. The germline CDR1 and CDR2 sequences are GTSNPN and SVGIG (reference sequence). Between the trimmed V and J ends, which lost 0 bases and 2 bases, there was a span of 11 bases. CDR3 region: CAWSVGGGAYEQYF. The CDR3 DNA is TGTGCCTGGAGTGTTGGAGGTGGGGCCTACGAGCAGTACTTC.

This clone was detected a few times. In nucleotides, the CDR3 is TGTGCCAGCAGATCGACGTCTGGGCCCCACTATGGCTACACCTTC. Translating gives CASRSTSGPHYGYTF. The chain couples TRBV28 to TRBJ1-2; D is unresolved. Germline V gene lookup returns CDR1 MDHEN and CDR2 SYDVKM. The length of the CDR3 is 15 residues. Trimming left V 6 bases short and J 3 bases short, with 17 bases between.

The V call is TRBV5-1, the J call TRBJ2-2, with D unresolved. CDR3 length: 16 residues. Germline lookup yields CDR1 SGHRS and CDR2 YFSETQ. Trimming took off 2 bases at V and 0 bases at J, with 11 bases between the two ends. The CDR3 nucleotides are TGCGCCAGCAGCTTTTTAGACTTGACGAACACCGGGGAGCTGTTTTTT. It codes for CASSFLDLTNTGELFF.

The rearrangement uses TRBV6-5 and TRBJ2-3, with TRBD2 matching over 10 bases. The germline CDR1 and CDR2 sequences are MNHEY and SVGAGI. Trimming removed 5 bases from V and 8 bases from J; junction bases left unmatched: 10. The CDR3 contains 15 residues. The CDR3 bases are TGTGCCAGCAGTAGAGCTAGCGGGGGCTTCAGTACGCAGTATTTT. The encoded protein is CASSRASGGFSTQYF.

This clone was detected a few times. This chain connects TRBV2 to TRBJ2-1; D may be TRBD1 (5 bases). CDR1 SNHLY and CDR2 FYNNEI come from the germline V gene. CDR3 size: 14 residues. Between the trimmed V and J ends, which lost 3 bases and 7 bases, there was a span of 13 bases. This CDR3 reads CASSEALPGNEQFF. As DNA, the CDR3 is TGTGCCAGCAGTGAGGCGCTACCAGGGAATGAGCAGTTCTTC.

This chain joins TRBV10-3 and TRBJ2-1; the D gene is possibly TRBD1 (5 bases). Germline V gene sequence: CDR1 ENHRY, CDR2 SYGVKD. This CDR3 is built from 14 residues. The V end was cut by 8 bases, the J end by 0 bases, with 11 bases between. In DNA, the CDR3 is TGTGCCATCGGCGACAGCAGCTCCTACAATGAGCAGTTCTTC. Translated: CAIGDSSSYNEQFF.

This chain joins TRBV2 and TRBJ2-5; D is unresolved. The CDR3 covers 13 residues. In germline, CDR1 is SNHLY, CDR2 FYNNEI. V gave up 7 bases and J gave up 3 bases, with 12 bases separating them. As DNA, the CDR3 is TGTGCCAGCACCCTAGGAGAGGAAGAGACCCAGTACTTC. This encodes CASTLGEEETQYF.

V usage is TRBV9 and J usage is TRBJ1-1, with a weak D call TRBD1 (6 bases). Germline V gene lookup returns CDR1 SGDLS and CDR2 YYNGEE. The V gene lost 0 bases and the J gene lost 3 bases, with 9 bases spanning the gap. This CDR3 has 14 residues. In nucleotides, the CDR3 is TGTGCCAGCAGCGTAGCCCCAGGGGACACTGAAGCTTTCTTT. Its translation is CASSVAPGDTEAFF.

The V gene is TRBV2, the J gene TRBJ1-2; 10 nucleotides align to TRBD1. The germline CDR1 and CDR2 sequences are SNHLY and FYNNEI. CDR3 length: 15 residues. The trim removed 1 base at V and 8 bases at J, leaving 7 bases unmatched. The CDR3 bases are TGTGCCAGCAGTGAAGTTCCCGGGACAGGGGACGGCTACACCTTC. This gives the protein CASSEVPGTGDGYTF.

The chain links TRBV5-6 to TRBJ2-2, with D possibly being TRBD2 (6 bases). Germline loops: CDR1 SGHDT, CDR2 YYEEEE. The V end was cut by 0 bases, the J end by 1 base, with 13 bases between. CDR3 length: 17 residues. CDR3 sequence (DNA): TGTGCCAGCAGCTTGGCTTCCCGGGAGAGGAACACCGGGGAGCTGTTTTTT. This sequence encodes CASSLASRERNTGELFF.

This clone has more than one count but fewer than ten. The chain combines TRBV29-1 with TRBJ2-5; the D is unclear. This CDR3 comprises 13 residues. Trimming removed 0 bases from V and 5 bases from J, with 10 bases in between. The V gene's germline CDR1 is SQVTM and CDR2 ANQGSEA. The CDR3 nucleotides are TGCAGCGTTGAAGATGCAGTTTCGGAGACCCAGTACTTC. Translation: CSVEDAVSETQYF.

This clone was counted between two and nine times. The gene calls are TRBV27 and TRBJ2-7; 7 bases match TRBD1. Germline trimming cut 8 bases from V and 3 bases from J; bases unmatched to any gene: 10. CDR1 and CDR2 from the germline V gene are MNHEY and SMNVEV (reference sequence). The CDR3 is 14 residues long. DNA of the CDR3: TGTGCCAGCGCGCACCGGGACAGACTCTACGAGCAGTACTTC. Translating it yields CASAHRDRLYEQYF.

This rearrangement joins TRBV16 to TRBJ2-1, with 8 bases identical to TRBD2. CDR3 length: 16 residues. Germline assignment: CDR1 KGHSY and CDR2 FQNENV. The junction had 7 bases not matched to a gene; V was cut back by 0 bases and J by 6 bases. CDR3 residues: CASSQSRGGLGNEQFF. The CDR3 bases are TGTGCCAGCAGCCAATCCCGGGGGGGACTGGGCAATGAGCAGTTCTTC. Variable domain in full (rest from reference TRBV16 and TRBJ2-1): GEEVAQTPKHLVRGEGQKAKLYCAPIKGHSYVFWYQQVLKNEFKFLISFQNENVFDETGMPKERFSAKCLPNSPCSLEIQATKLEDSAVYFCASSQSRGGLGNEQFFGPGTRLTVL.

The chain couples TRBV2 to TRBJ2-1; tentatively, D is TRBD2 (7 bases). This CDR3 spans 12 amino acids. Trimming removed 6 bases from V and 8 bases from J, with 11 bases in between. Germline V gene sequence: CDR1 SNHLY, CDR2 FYNNEI. CDR3 sequence reads: CASRGRGYEQFF. The CDR3 DNA reads as TGTGCCAGCAGGGGGAGGGGGTATGAGCAGTTCTTC.

This clone was seen a few times. The CDR3 loop is CSASGRYYEQYF. The CDR3 coding sequence is TGCAGCGCTAGCGGGAGGTACTACGAGCAGTACTTC. This rearrangement joins TRBV29-1 to TRBJ2-7, with TRBD2 identical over 11 bases. Germline loops: CDR1 SQVTM, CDR2 ANQGSEA. This CDR3 spans 12 amino acids. The trim removed 7 bases at V and 3 bases at J, leaving 2 bases unmatched.